The next 5 T cell receptor beta chains were all read from a single sample in a study of Graves' ophthalmopathy and Graves' hyperthyroidism. RNA transcripts yielded amplified TCR beta CDR3 regions. The authors performed first-round RT-PCR with HTBI primers and then a second-round multiplex PCR. TCRdb re-analysed the multiplex PCR reads in MiXCR, keeping a single row per CDR3 protein. The data contain around 1,000,000 distinct CDR3 sequences, roughly two fifths of them singletons. Sequencing was carried out using peripheral blood or thyroid tissue (not recorded which). The source of these receptors is an adult man with Graves' hyperthyroidism.

This clonotype was detected ten times or more. This chain joins TRBV4-1 and TRBJ2-5; weak D call: TRBD1 (5 bases). Trimming shortened V by 0 bases and J by 5 bases, and 16 bases separated the two germline ends. Germline V lookup: CDR1 MGHRA, CDR2 YSYEKL. The CDR3 loop spans 16 amino acids. The CDR3 nucleotides read TGCGCCAGCAGCCAAGATCTGTCCAGGGCCGGGGAGACCCAGTACTTC. It yields the protein CASSQDLSRAGETQYF.

This clonotype was counted at least ten times. The chain uses TRBV19 and TRBJ1-1, with a weak D call TRBD1 (5 bases). V lost 7 bases to trimming and J lost 1 base, with 16 bases between them. The CDR3 loop spans 15 amino acids. In germline, CDR1 is LNHDA, CDR2 SQIVND (reference sequence). Written as DNA, the CDR3 is TGTGCCAGTACCCCCCTCGGACACAGGAACACTGAAGCTTTCTTT. Its translation is CASTPLGHRNTEAFF.

In this sample, this clonotype turned up many times. The CDR3 DNA follows: TGTGCCAGCAGCTCCCAGACTCCTTCCAACACCGGGGAGCTGTTTTTT. It encodes CASSSQTPSNTGELFF. This chain links TRBV7-9 with TRBJ2-2; D unresolved. The germline V gene encodes CDR1 SEHNR and CDR2 FQNEAQ (reference sequence). The CDR3 covers 16 residues. Trimming removed 4 bases at V and 2 bases at J, with 14 bases between.

This clonotype has ten or more counts. One end of the junction does not line up with germline, which may come from a read error. V usage is TRBV29-1 and J usage is TRBJ2-7; TRBD1 might be the D (8 bases). The CDR3 length is 12 residues. Germline values: CDR1 SQVTM, CDR2 ANQGSEA. CDR3 nucleotides: TGCAGCGTGAGGGGGGGGACAGGCGAGGGTGTCTTC. Its protein product is CSVRGGTGEGVF.

This clonotype was seen more than once but under ten times. The chain carries TRBV30 and TRBJ1-5; 9 bases fit TRBD1. Germline-derived CDR1 and CDR2 are GTSNPN and SVGIG (reference sequence). The CDR3 covers 14 residues. With 2 bases clipped from V and 4 bases from J, the junction kept 3 bases outside the gene matches. DNA for the CDR3: TGTGCCTGGAGTAGTGGGACAGGGAATCAGCCCCAGCATTTT. Protein product: CAWSSGTGNQPQHF.